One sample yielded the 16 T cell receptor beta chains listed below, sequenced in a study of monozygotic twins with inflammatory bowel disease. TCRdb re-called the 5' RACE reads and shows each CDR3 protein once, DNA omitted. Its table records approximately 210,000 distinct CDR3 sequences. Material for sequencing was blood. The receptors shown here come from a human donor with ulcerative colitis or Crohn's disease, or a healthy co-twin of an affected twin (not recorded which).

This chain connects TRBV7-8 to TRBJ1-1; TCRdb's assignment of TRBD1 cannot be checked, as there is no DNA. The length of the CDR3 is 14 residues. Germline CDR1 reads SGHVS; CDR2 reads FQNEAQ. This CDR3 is CASSTRDRGFLAFF.

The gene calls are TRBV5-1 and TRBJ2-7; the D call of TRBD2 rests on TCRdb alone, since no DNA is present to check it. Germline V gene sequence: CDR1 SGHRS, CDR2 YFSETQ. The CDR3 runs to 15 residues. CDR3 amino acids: CASSSLRTSVYEQYF.

The CDR3 reads CASSRDRWEGDIQYF. The chain employs TRBV19 and TRBJ2-4; with no DNA, the TCRdb D assignment of TRBD2 cannot be verified. The CDR3 is 15 amino acids. Per germline, CDR1 LNHDA and CDR2 SQIVND (reference sequence).

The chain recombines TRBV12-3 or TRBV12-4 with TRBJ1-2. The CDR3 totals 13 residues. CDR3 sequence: CASSFAGNYGYTF.

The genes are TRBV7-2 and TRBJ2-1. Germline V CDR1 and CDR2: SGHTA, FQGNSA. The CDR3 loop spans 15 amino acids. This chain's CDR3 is CASSLARISHNEQFF.

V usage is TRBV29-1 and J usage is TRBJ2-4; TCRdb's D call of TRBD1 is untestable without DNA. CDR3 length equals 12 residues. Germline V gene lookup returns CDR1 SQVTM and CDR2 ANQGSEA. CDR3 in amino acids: CSVAGGSGTQYF.

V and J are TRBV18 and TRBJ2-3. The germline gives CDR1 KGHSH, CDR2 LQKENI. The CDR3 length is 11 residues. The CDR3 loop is CASSPKDTQYF.

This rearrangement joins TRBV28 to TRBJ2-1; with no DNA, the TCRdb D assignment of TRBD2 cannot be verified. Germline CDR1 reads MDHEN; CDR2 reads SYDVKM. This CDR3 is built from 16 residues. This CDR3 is CASRKLQLAGDNEQFF. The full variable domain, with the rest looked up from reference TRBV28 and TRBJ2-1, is DVKVTQSSRYLVKRTGEKVFLECVQDMDHENMFWYRQDPGLGLRLIYFSYDVKMKEKGDIPEGYSVSREKKERFSLILESASTNQTSMYLCASRKLQLAGDNEQFFGPGTRLTVL.

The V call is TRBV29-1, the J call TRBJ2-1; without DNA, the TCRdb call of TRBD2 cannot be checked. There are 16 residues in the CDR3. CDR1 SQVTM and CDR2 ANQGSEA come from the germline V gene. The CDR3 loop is CSVEGGPTTSYNEQFF.

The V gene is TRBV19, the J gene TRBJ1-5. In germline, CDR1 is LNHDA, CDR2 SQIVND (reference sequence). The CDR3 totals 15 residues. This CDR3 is CASSILPRAEEPQHF.

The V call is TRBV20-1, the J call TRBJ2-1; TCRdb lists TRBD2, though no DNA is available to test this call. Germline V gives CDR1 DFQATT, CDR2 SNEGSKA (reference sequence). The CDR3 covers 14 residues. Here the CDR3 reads CSAPSGKTYNEQFF.

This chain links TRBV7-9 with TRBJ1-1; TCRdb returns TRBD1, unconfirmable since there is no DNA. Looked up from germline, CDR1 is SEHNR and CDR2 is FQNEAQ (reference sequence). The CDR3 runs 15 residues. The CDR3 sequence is CASSLVETGGPEAFF. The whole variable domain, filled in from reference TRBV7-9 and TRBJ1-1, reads DTGVSQNPRHKITKRGQNVTFRCDPISEHNRLYWYRQTLGQGPEFLTYFQNEAQLEKSRLLSDRFSAERPKGSFSTLEIQRTEQGDSAMYLCASSLVETGGPEAFFGQGTRLTVV.

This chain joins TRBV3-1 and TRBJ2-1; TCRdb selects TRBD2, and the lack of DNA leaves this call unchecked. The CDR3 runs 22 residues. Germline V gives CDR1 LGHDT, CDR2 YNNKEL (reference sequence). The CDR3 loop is CASSQEWAGTSSVWGKYNEQFF.

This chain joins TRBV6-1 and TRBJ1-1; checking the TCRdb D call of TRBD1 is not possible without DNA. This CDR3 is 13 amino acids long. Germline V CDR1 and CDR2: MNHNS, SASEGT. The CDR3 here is CASSEGRPEGAFF.

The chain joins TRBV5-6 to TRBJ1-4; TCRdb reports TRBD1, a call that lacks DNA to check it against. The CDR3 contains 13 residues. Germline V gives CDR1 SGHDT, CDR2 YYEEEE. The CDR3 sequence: CASSPRAGEKLFF.

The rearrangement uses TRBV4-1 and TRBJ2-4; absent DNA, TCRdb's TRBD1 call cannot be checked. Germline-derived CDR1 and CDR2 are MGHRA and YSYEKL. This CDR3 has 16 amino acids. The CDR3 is CASSGAGFLAKNMQYF.